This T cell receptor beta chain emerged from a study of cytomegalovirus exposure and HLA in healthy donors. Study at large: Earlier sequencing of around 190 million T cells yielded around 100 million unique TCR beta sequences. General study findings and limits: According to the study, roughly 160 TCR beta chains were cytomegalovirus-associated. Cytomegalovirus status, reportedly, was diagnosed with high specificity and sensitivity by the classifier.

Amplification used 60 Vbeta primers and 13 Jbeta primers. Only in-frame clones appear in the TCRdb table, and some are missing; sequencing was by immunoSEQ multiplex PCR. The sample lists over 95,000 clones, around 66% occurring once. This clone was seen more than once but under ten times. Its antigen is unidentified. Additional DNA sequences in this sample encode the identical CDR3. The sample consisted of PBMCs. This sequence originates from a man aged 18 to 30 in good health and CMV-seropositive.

CDR3 in DNA: TGTGCCAGCAGCTTAGGGGACAGGGATCAAGAGACCCAGTACTTC. It codes for CASSLGDRDQETQYF. The chain links TRBV11-2 to TRBJ2-5; 9 nucleotides agree with TRBD1. V shed 1 base and J 2 bases; nucleotides not matched to a gene: 2. Germline CDR1 reads SGHAT; CDR2 reads FQNNGV. The CDR3 has 15 amino acids.